The 16 T cell receptor beta chains below all came from one sample that was sequenced in a study of cytomegalovirus exposure and HLA in healthy donors. The PCR was carried out with 60 Vbeta primers and 13 Jbeta primers. Method: immunoSEQ multiplex PCR; TCRdb's copy keeps in-frame clones and lacks some. This sample carries 250,000 or so clones, around 90% of them seen once, and the ten largest clones take less than 2%. The sequenced sample was PBMCs. The receptors shown here come from a girl aged 2-10 years in good health and CMV-seronegative.

The chain carries TRBV21-1 and TRBJ2-7; the table's D call, TRBD2, was not checked against the DNA. TRBV21-1 is described as a pseudogene. This CDR3 region has 14 residues. The CDR3 nucleotides are TGTGCCAGCTTTTGGACTAGCGGCTCCTACGAGCAGTACTTC. It translates to CASFWTSGSYEQYF.

V is TRBV19 and J is TRBJ2-5; 7 nucleotides align to TRBD2. The CDR3 loop spans 16 amino acids. Germline CDR1 is LNHDA and CDR2 is SQIVND (reference sequence). The junction had 13 bases not matched to a gene; V was cut back by 5 bases and J by 4 bases. This CDR3 is CASSLGLADSRETQYF. CDR3 coding DNA: TGTGCCAGTAGTCTAGGGCTAGCGGATAGTCGAGAGACCCAGTACTTC.

This chain joins TRBV2 and TRBJ2-5, with TRBD2 matching over 11 bases. The assigned J gene may be wrong: the sequence end matches TRBJ2-7 better. The CDR3 consists of 12 residues. Germline assignment: CDR1 SNHLY and CDR2 FYNNEI. The CDR3 protein is CAMGLAAYEQYF. The CDR3 DNA reads as TGTGCCATGGGACTAGCGGCGTACGAGCAGTACTTC.

This sequence joins TRBV6-5 and TRBJ2-2; 7 positions match TRBD2. J gave up 8 bases and V 3 bases, and 12 bases lay outside the gene matches. The CDR3 contains 16 residues. Per germline, CDR1 MNHEY and CDR2 SVGAGI. CDR3: CASSYGVGGSGGELFF. Here the CDR3 DNA reads TGTGCCAGCAGTTATGGTGTTGGCGGGAGCGGTGGGGAGCTGTTTTTT.

V gene TRBV2 combines with J gene TRBJ2-1, with 11 bases aligning to TRBD2. The junction had 2 bases not matched to a gene; V was cut back by 4 bases and J by 3 bases. Germline CDR1 reads SNHLY; CDR2 reads FYNNEI. This CDR3 spans 15 amino acids. In DNA form, the CDR3 reads TGTGCCAGCAGTGGGGGGACTAGCGGCTACAATGAGCAGTTCTTC. Residues: CASSGGTSGYNEQFF.

The chain is built from TRBV11-2 and TRBJ2-1, with a possible D match to TRBD2 (5 bases). The germline V gene encodes CDR1 SGHAT and CDR2 FQNNGV. The CDR3 loop spans 15 amino acids. V lost 1 base to trimming and J lost 6 bases, with 13 bases between them. This CDR3 reads CASSLALATSNEQFF. In nucleotides, the CDR3 is TGTGCCAGCAGCTTAGCTTTAGCGACTTCCAATGAGCAGTTCTTC.

This chain connects TRBV11-3 to TRBJ2-2, with D perhaps TRBD1 (5 bases). V was trimmed by 5 bases and J by 1 base, leaving 8 bases between them. CDR3 length: 14 residues. Looked up from germline, CDR1 is SGHNT and CDR2 is YENEEA. The CDR3: CASSQGQNTGELFF. In DNA, the CDR3 is TGTGCCAGCAGCCAAGGACAGAACACCGGGGAGCTGTTTTTT.

The V call is TRBV13, the J call TRBJ1-2; D is undetermined. Germline values: CDR1 PRHDT, CDR2 FYEKMQ (reference sequence). This CDR3 has 12 amino acids. The V gene lost 7 bases and the J gene lost 6 bases, with 12 bases spanning the gap. CDR3 in DNA: TGTGCCAGCACCTCCCGGTTTGATGGCTACACCTTC. Its protein product is CASTSRFDGYTF.

This chain links TRBV15 with TRBJ2-5, with 12 bases matching TRBD2. Trimming cost V 1 base and J 0 bases; bases outside gene matches: 3. There are 17 residues in the CDR3. CDR1 is LNHNV and CDR2 is YYDKDF in the germline V gene (reference sequence). The CDR3, as DNA: TGTGCCACCAGCAGAGGAGGACTAGCGGGGTACCAAGAGACCCAGTACTTC. Residues: CATSRGGLAGYQETQYF.

The chain has TRBV6-1 and TRBJ2-5, with 7 bases aligning to TRBD1. The end of the DNA fits TRBJ2-7 better, so the J call may be wrong. There are 15 residues in the CDR3. Germline CDR1 MNHNS, CDR2 SASEGT. The DNA for the CDR3 is TGTGCCAGCATCGAGGGTTGGGAAAGGGGGCGCGAGCAGTACTTC. It encodes CASIEGWERGREQYF.

The chain employs TRBV10-3 and TRBJ2-5; 13 bases align to TRBD2. The CDR3 is 15 residues long. CDR1 is ENHRY and CDR2 is SYGVKD in the germline V gene. After removal of 4 bases from V and 5 bases from J, the junction contained 4 bases not matched to a gene. The CDR3 here is CAISAGTSGIETQYF. The CDR3 DNA sequence: TGTGCCATCAGTGCGGGGACTAGCGGGATTGAGACCCAGTACTTC.

The chain recombines TRBV29-1 with TRBJ2-2; D remains ambiguous. The germline V gene encodes CDR1 SQVTM and CDR2 ANQGSEA. V was shortened by 4 bases and J by 5 bases, with 5 bases between the two germline ends. This CDR3 is built from 11 residues. Here the CDR3 reads CSVVETGELFF. The DNA for the CDR3 is TGCAGCGTTGTGGAGACCGGGGAGCTGTTTTTT.

The CDR3 is CASTTGVVNYGYTF. The DNA of the CDR3 is TGTGCCAGTACGACAGGGGTAGTAAACTATGGCTACACCTTC. The genes are TRBV19 and TRBJ1-2; 8 bases are shared with TRBD1. V shed 7 bases and J 2 bases; nucleotides not matched to a gene: 6. Germline CDR1 reads LNHDA; CDR2 reads SQIVND (reference sequence). The CDR3 runs to 14 residues.

This clone was observed once. This sequence joins TRBV27 and TRBJ1-5, with 8 bases matching TRBD1. Unmatched junction bases numbered 4, after V lost 4 bases and J lost 2 bases. CDR3 length: 15 amino acids. The germline V gene encodes CDR1 MNHEY and CDR2 SMNVEV (reference sequence). This CDR3 is CASSYGTGRNQPQHF. CDR3 nucleotide sequence: TGTGCCAGCAGTTACGGGACAGGTCGCAATCAGCCCCAGCATTTT.

This clone appeared once. The chain uses TRBV28 and TRBJ1-2; 8 bases match TRBD1. Per germline, CDR1 MDHEN and CDR2 SYDVKM. The CDR3 is 15 amino acids. V was pared by 3 bases and J by 4 bases, with 7 bases of the junction left unmatched. CDR3 amino acids: CASSFTDRGGYGYTF. The CDR3 nucleotides are TGTGCCAGCAGTTTTACAGACAGGGGTGGCTATGGCTACACCTTC.

The J gene is TRBJ2-7, the V gene TRBV10-3; 12 nucleotides match TRBD2. The CDR3 is 16 residues long. The J segment lost 0 bases and the V segment lost 6 bases, leaving 6 bases of the junction unmatched. The germline CDR1 and CDR2 sequences are ENHRY and SYGVKD. Here the CDR3 DNA reads TGTGCCATCAGAAAACTGACTAGCGGGAGCTCCTACGAGCAGTACTTC. Residues: CAIRKLTSGSSYEQYF.